The 8 T cell receptor beta chains below come from one sample, sequenced in a study of PD-L1 blockade in urothelial cancer. The data were produced by immunoSEQ multiplex PCR, yet TCRdb's version contains in-frame clones alone and is incomplete. The profile covers 40,000 to 60,000 clones, with about four fifths appearing a single time and less than 11% taken by the ten largest. As to time point: pretreatment peripheral blood. The material sequenced was PBMCs, taken around atezolizumab (anti-PD-L1) treatment. These receptors were collected from a man between 70 and 80 years old with urothelial cancer.

The gene calls are TRBV29-1 and TRBJ2-7, with 8 bases lining up with TRBD1. Germline V gene data show CDR1 as SQVTM and CDR2 as ANQGSEA. Trimming at V came to 6 bases and at J to 5 bases, leaving 6 bases not matched to a gene. CDR3 length: 12 amino acids. Here the CDR3 DNA reads TGCAGCGTGGTCCAGGACAGGGACGAGCAGTACTTC. Translated: CSVVQDRDEQYF.

With respect to this clone: Within the sample, other DNA sequences also encode this same CDR3. The CDR3 DNA reads TGCGCCAGCAGCTTGGACAGAAACACTGAAGCTTTCTTT. It translates to CASSLDRNTEAFF. The chain recombines TRBV5-1 with TRBJ1-1, with no clear D. Germline lookup yields CDR1 SGHRS and CDR2 YFSETQ. V lost 0 bases and J lost 2, with 5 bases in between. The CDR3 loop spans 13 amino acids. The full variable domain, completed using reference TRBV5-1 and TRBJ1-1, is KAGVTQTPRYLIKTRGQQVTLSCSPISGHRSVSWYQQTPGQGLQFLFEYFSETQRNKGNFPGRFSGRQFSNSRSEMNVSTLELGDSALYLCASSLDRNTEAFFGQGTRLTVV.

This clone has just a few counts. This chain connects TRBV6-1 to TRBJ2-7; D gene unclear. Germline-derived CDR1 and CDR2 are MNHNS and SASEGT. Trimming left V 8 bases short and J 8 bases short, with 16 bases between. The CDR3 contains 12 residues. This CDR3 reads CASLEVAVKQYF. CDR3 bases: TGTGCCAGCCTCGAGGTAGCTGTCAAGCAGTACTTC.

This clone was picked up one time. The rearrangement links TRBV5-1 to TRBJ2-5, with D perhaps matching TRBD2 (5 bases). The CDR3 is 13 residues long. The V end lost 0 bases, the J end lost 3 bases, and 6 bases lay between the germline ends. Germline V gene lookup returns CDR1 SGHRS and CDR2 YFSETQ. CDR3 in amino acids: CASSLAGKETQYF. In nucleotides, the CDR3 is TGCGCCAGCAGCTTGGCGGGGAAAGAGACCCAGTACTTC.

The chain links TRBV7-9 to TRBJ2-3, with TRBD1 matching over 8 bases. The CDR3 contains 14 residues. CDR1 and CDR2 from the germline V gene are SEHNR and FQNEAQ (reference sequence). The V segment lost 5 bases and the J segment 3 bases; nucleotides outside the gene matches: 4. Here the CDR3 reads CASSRRGRTDTQYF. In DNA, the CDR3 is TGTGCCAGCAGCCGCAGGGGGCGAACAGATACGCAGTATTTT.

This chain links TRBV19 with TRBJ1-5, with D perhaps TRBD1 (6 bases). Trimming took 6 bases from V and 4 from J, leaving 16 bases between them. CDR1 is LNHDA, CDR2 SQIVND, per germline (reference sequence). The CDR3 runs to 15 residues. The CDR3 region has the DNA TGTGCCAGTAGACCGGTCGGGGGGCCAAATCAGCCCCAGCATTTT. Translated: CASRPVGGPNQPQHF. Variable domain in full (rest from reference TRBV19 and TRBJ1-5): DGGITQSPKYLFRKEGQNVTLSCEQNLNHDAMYWYRQDPGQGLRLIYYSQIVNDFQKGDIAEGYSVSREKKESFPLTVTSAQKNPTAFYLCASRPVGGPNQPQHFGDGTRLSIL.

This clone came up once. The chain carries TRBV11-2 and TRBJ2-3; the D gene is possibly TRBD1 (5 bases). This CDR3 spans 14 amino acids. Germline assignment: CDR1 SGHAT and CDR2 FQNNGV. Trimming took off 4 bases at V and 2 bases at J, with 10 bases between the two ends. The CDR3 coding sequence is TGTGCCAGCAGCTCTTACAGGCTCACAGATACGCAGTATTTT. It encodes CASSSYRLTDTQYF.

V is TRBV7-9 and J is TRBJ2-1; 7 nucleotides line up with TRBD2. Unmatched junction bases numbered 9, after V lost 6 bases and J lost 4 bases. This CDR3 has 15 residues. Germline-derived CDR1 and CDR2 are SEHNR and FQNEAQ (reference sequence). The CDR3 here is CASSRLAGDYNEQFF. CDR3 sequence (DNA): TGTGCCAGCAGTCGACTAGCCGGAGATTACAATGAGCAGTTCTTC.